The 13 T cell receptor beta chains below were found in one sample sequenced in a study of lymphopenia after photon versus proton radiotherapy. Clones were sequenced by immunoSEQ multiplex PCR, and TCRdb holds only the in-frame ones, with some missing. There are 55,000 to 70,000 clones in the sample; roughly 93% occur only once, and about 2.6% lies in the top ten. The sequenced sample was peripheral blood, obtained from a patient treated with photon-based radiotherapy. Receptor source: a woman aged 70-85 years with pancreatic cancer.

This rearrangement joins TRBV5-6 to TRBJ2-2; TRBD2 might be the D (5 bases). The CDR3 has 16 amino acids. V lost 0 bases to trimming and J lost 7 bases, with 16 bases between them. Germline loops: CDR1 SGHDT, CDR2 YYEEEE. The CDR3 protein is CASSLGVSGVSGELFF. The CDR3 DNA is TGTGCCAGCAGCTTGGGTGTATCCGGGGTGAGCGGGGAGCTGTTTTTT.

The V gene is TRBV2, the J gene TRBJ1-5; D call uncertain. The V gene lost 2 bases and the J gene lost 9 bases, with 11 bases spanning the gap. The CDR3 totals 13 residues. Germline lookup yields CDR1 SNHLY and CDR2 FYNNEI. CDR3: CASSESFKMPQHF. The CDR3 DNA follows: TGTGCCAGCAGTGAATCGTTTAAGATGCCCCAGCATTTT. The entire variable domain, with the rest obtained from reference TRBV2 and TRBJ1-5, is as follows: EPEVTQTPSHQVTQMGQEVILRCVPISNHLYFYWYRQILGQKVEFLVSFYNNEISEKSEIFDDQFSVERPDGSNFTLKIRSTKLEDSAMYFCASSESFKMPQHFGDGTRLSIL.

The rearrangement joins TRBV5-4 to TRBJ2-5, with D uncertain. Germline loops: CDR1 SGHNT, CDR2 YYREEE (reference sequence). The V gene lost 4 bases and the J gene lost 3 bases, with 13 bases spanning the gap. The CDR3 contains 14 residues. The CDR3 here is CASSPARDKETQYF. In nucleotides, the CDR3 is TGTGCCAGCAGCCCAGCCAGAGATAAAGAGACCCAGTACTTC.

V usage is TRBV5-1 and J usage is TRBJ2-1; TRBD2 matches 9 bases. Unmatched junction bases numbered 2, after V lost 0 bases and J lost 4 bases. The V gene's germline CDR1 is SGHRS and CDR2 YFSETQ. CDR3 length equals 15 residues. The CDR3 DNA reads TGCGCCAGCAGCTTGGGCGGGAGGGAGTACAATGAGCAGTTCTTC. It specifies CASSLGGREYNEQFF. Based on the CDR3 plus reference TRBV5-1 and TRBJ2-1, the full variable domain is KAGVTQTPRYLIKTRGQQVTLSCSPISGHRSVSWYQQTPGQGLQFLFEYFSETQRNKGNFPGRFSGRQFSNSRSEMNVSTLELGDSALYLCASSLGGREYNEQFFGPGTRLTVL.

The gene calls are TRBV14 and TRBJ2-5; D unresolved. The CDR3 totals 13 residues. CDR1 is SGHDN, CDR2 FVKESK, per germline. V lost 1 base and J 5 bases, leaving 8 bases between the germline ends. The CDR3 region is CASSQGSRETQYF. The CDR3 bases are TGTGCCAGCAGCCAAGGCTCGCGGGAGACCCAGTACTTC. Complete variable domain (other parts from reference TRBV14 and TRBJ2-5): EAGVTQFPSHSVIEKGQTVTLRCDPISGHDNLYWYRRVMGKEIKFLLHFVKESKQDESGMPNNRFLAERTGGTYSTLKVQPAELEDSGVYFCASSQGSRETQYFGPGTRLLVL.

The V and J genes are TRBV7-8 and TRBJ1-1; the match to TRBD1 covers 10 bases. J lost 2 bases, V lost 7 bases, and 7 bases had no gene match. Germline V CDR1 and CDR2: SGHVS, FQNEAQ. CDR3 length equals 15 residues. The CDR3 here is CASTRDRGLNTEAFF. CDR3 nucleotides: TGTGCCAGCACCCGAGACAGGGGGCTAAACACTGAAGCTTTCTTT.

As regards this clone: At one boundary the junction diverges from the germline segment, which might be a read error. The sample holds other DNA sequences that translate to the same CDR3. This chain links TRBV29-1 with TRBJ2-2, with 7 bases lining up with TRBD1. The V gene's germline CDR1 is SQVTM and CDR2 ANQGSEA. This CDR3 contains 15 residues. Here the CDR3 reads CSVKTGTTNTGELFF. CDR3 nucleotide sequence: TGCAGCGTCAAGACAGGGACAACGAACACTGGGGAGCTGTTTTTT.

The table lists this clone with a count of one. The chain links TRBV7-9 to TRBJ1-1; maybe TRBD1 (6 bases). This CDR3 is 15 amino acids long. The germline V and J ends were trimmed by 2 bases and 1 base, with 11 bases remaining between them. Germline V lookup: CDR1 SEHNR, CDR2 FQNEAQ (reference sequence). The CDR3 DNA is TGTGCCAGCAGCTTACAGGGGCGGAGGAACACTGAAGCTTTCTTT. Translating it yields CASSLQGRRNTEAFF.

V is TRBV29-1 and J is TRBJ2-7; 10 bases line up with TRBD1. Germline loops: CDR1 SQVTM, CDR2 ANQGSEA. The CDR3 covers 13 residues. V lost 3 bases to trimming and J lost 3 bases; unmatched junction nucleotides: 2. In DNA form, the CDR3 reads TGCAGCGTTGAGGGGACAGGGGACTACGAGCAGTACTTC. Translation gives CSVEGTGDYEQYF.

V usage is TRBV6-5 and J usage is TRBJ1-1; D gene unclear. Trimming shortened V by 4 bases and J by 1 base, and 13 bases separated the two germline ends. Germline assignment: CDR1 MNHEY and CDR2 SVGAGI. This CDR3 spans 15 amino acids. DNA of the CDR3: TGTGCCAGCAGTTCCAACGGGAGGACGAACACTGAAGCTTTCTTT. It specifies CASSSNGRTNTEAFF.

This clone appeared a single time. The CDR3 region has the DNA TGTGCCAGTAGTTCTCCGGACAGGGGGCAAGAGACCCAGTACTTC. Translating gives CASSSPDRGQETQYF. This chain links TRBV19 with TRBJ2-5, with 10 bases lining up with TRBD1. The CDR3 is 15 residues long. Losses at the gene ends were 5 bases for V and 2 bases for J; bases not matched to a gene: 5. CDR1 and CDR2 (germline): LNHDA, SQIVND (reference sequence).

The J gene is TRBJ2-3, the V gene TRBV20-1; D is unresolved. Deletions cut 3 bases from V and 6 bases from J, with 7 bases between. Germline lookup yields CDR1 DFQATT and CDR2 SNEGSKA (reference sequence). The CDR3 has 11 residues. CDR3 in DNA: TGCAGTGCTAGTTTCGGGGATACGCAGTATTTT. Translated: CSASFGDTQYF.

A single count supports this clone. The rearrangement links TRBV11-2 to TRBJ2-5; perhaps TRBD2 as D (5 bases). The germline CDR1 and CDR2 sequences are SGHAT and FQNNGV. V lost 7 bases, J lost 6 bases, and 21 bases lay in between. The CDR3 is made up of 15 amino acids. CDR3 bases: TGTGCCAGCAAGTTGGGAGCACCCGTTGGACAGACCCAGTACTTC. Translation: CASKLGAPVGQTQYF.